Each of the 25 T cell receptor beta chains below was sequenced from the same sample in a study of blood T cells in healthy people across ages. A second roughly 6 to 11 cycle PCR used barcoded and J-beta primers. TCRdb recomputed calls from the 5' RACE reads with MiXCR, one row per CDR3 protein. The sample includes 800,000 or so distinct CDR3 sequences, around 62% of them seen just once. What was sequenced was blood. The receptor source for this set is a man under 40 in good health.

This clonotype occurred a few times. V gene TRBV29-1 combines with J gene TRBJ2-1, with D unclear. The CDR3 extends over 11 amino acids. Per the germline V gene, CDR1 is SQVTM and CDR2 is ANQGSEA. V was pared by 5 bases and J by 2 bases, with 4 bases between. The CDR3 sequence: CSVPTYNEQFF. The CDR3 bases are TGCAGCGTTCCGACCTACAATGAGCAGTTCTTC.

This clonotype showed up just a few times. The V call is TRBV25-1, the J call TRBJ1-6, with D possibly being TRBD1 (5 bases). Trimming stripped 6 bases from V and 7 bases from J, with 13 bases between. Germline V gene lookup returns CDR1 MGHDK and CDR2 SYGVNS. The CDR3 length is 14 residues. CDR3 sequence (DNA): TGTGCCAGCAGCCCTGGCGGGGCGAATTCACCCCTCCACTTT. Encoded protein: CASSPGGANSPLHF.

This clonotype was observed a single time. This chain uses TRBV6-5 with TRBJ1-1; possible D gene TRBD1, 5 bases. V was trimmed by 5 bases and J by 4 bases, leaving 14 bases between them. The CDR3 spans 14 residues. The germline CDR1 and CDR2 sequences are MNHEY and SVGAGI. CDR3 nucleotides: TGTGCCAGCAGTGATGGGGGATTTCGCACTGAAGCTTTCTTT. Protein: CASSDGGFRTEAFF.

This clonotype has a handful of counts. The V call is TRBV25-1, the J call TRBJ1-4; D gene uncertain. Trimming took off 5 bases at V and 2 bases at J, with 3 bases between the two ends. Germline CDR1 MGHDK, CDR2 SYGVNS. The CDR3 runs 12 residues. The DNA for the CDR3 is TGTGCCAGCAGTCTCACTAATGAAAAACTGTTTTTT. It is translated as CASSLTNEKLFF. The variable domain in full, completed from reference TRBV25-1 and TRBJ1-4, reads EADIYQTPRYLVIGTGKKITLECSQTMGHDKMYWYQQDPGMELHLIHYSYGVNSTEKGDLSSESTVSRIRTEHFPLTLESARPSHTSQYLCASSLTNEKLFFGSGTQLSVL.

The chain employs TRBV11-3 and TRBJ2-1; 9 nucleotides line up with TRBD1. V lost 1 base, J lost 7 bases, and 8 bases stayed unmatched. The CDR3 extends over 16 amino acids. Germline CDR1 and CDR2: SGHNT and YENEEA. CDR3 in DNA: TGTGCCAGCAGCTTAGGCCTGTCCGGGACAGGGAATGAGCAGTTCTTC. It translates to CASSLGLSGTGNEQFF.

This chain joins TRBV12-3 or TRBV12-4 and TRBJ2-2, with TRBD1 identical over 8 bases. The CDR3 sequence is 14 residues long. Trimming at V came to 7 bases and at J to 6 bases, leaving 7 bases not matched to a gene. CDR3 bases: TGTGCCAGCACCTTATTGGACAGGGCCGGGGAGCTGTTTTTT. Translated, it gives CASTLLDRAGELFF.

The chain uses TRBV27 and TRBJ2-7, with TRBD2 matching over 8 bases. Germline V gene lookup returns CDR1 MNHEY and CDR2 SMNVEV (reference sequence). This CDR3 has 14 residues. The V gene end was trimmed by 3 bases and the J gene end by 2 bases; junction bases not matched to a gene: 3. The CDR3 bases are TGTGCCAGCAGTTTTGGCGGGGGGACCTACGAGCAGTACTTC. Translating it yields CASSFGGGTYEQYF.

The rearrangement uses TRBV12-3 or TRBV12-4 and TRBJ1-1; D ambiguous. The CDR3 is made up of 13 amino acids. V lost 3 bases and J 8 bases, leaving 13 bases between the germline ends. The CDR3 reads CASSFLTGEEAFF. CDR3 nucleotide sequence: TGTGCCAGCAGTTTCCTTACCGGGGAAGAAGCTTTCTTT.

The table lists this clonotype with a few counts. The chain employs TRBV20-1 and TRBJ2-3, with 9 bases matching TRBD1. CDR1 is DFQATT and CDR2 is SNEGSKA in the germline V gene (reference sequence). The CDR3 runs to 14 residues. CDR3 amino acids: CRARGTGNTDTQYF. The DNA of the CDR3 is TGCAGGGCTCGAGGGACAGGGAATACAGATACGCAGTATTTT.

V usage is TRBV30 and J usage is TRBJ2-7; D is ambiguous. CDR3 length equals 12 residues. Trimming pared 3 bases from V and 2 bases from J, leaving 8 bases between. The germline V gene has CDR1 GTSNPN and CDR2 SVGIG (reference sequence). The CDR3 region is CAWRGSPYEQYF. The CDR3, as DNA: TGTGCCTGGAGAGGCAGCCCCTACGAGCAGTACTTC. The full variable domain, with the rest looked up from reference TRBV30 and TRBJ2-7, is SQTIHQWPATLVQPVGSPLSLECTVEGTSNPNLYWYRQAAGRGLQLLFYSVGIGQISSEVPQNLSASRPQDRQFILSSKKLLLSDSGFYLCAWRGSPYEQYFGPGTRLTVT.

This chain links TRBV28 with TRBJ2-1, with TRBD1 identical over 9 bases. The length of the CDR3 is 15 residues. From germline, CDR1 is MDHEN and CDR2 SYDVKM. V trimming: 2 bases; J trimming: 5 bases; junction bases outside the gene matches: 4. In nucleotides, the CDR3 is TGTGCCAGCAGTTTAGGGACAGGGAAAAACAATGAGCAGTTCTTC. It translates to CASSLGTGKNNEQFF.

The V gene is TRBV7-2, the J gene TRBJ1-2; 11 bases are shared with TRBD1. Trimming cost V 1 base and J 9 bases; bases outside gene matches: 4. The CDR3 has 14 amino acids. CDR1 and CDR2 (germline): SGHTA, FQGNSA. Written as DNA, the CDR3 is TGTGCCAGCAGCTTAGAAGGGACAGGGGGAAGCTACACCTTC. Encoded protein: CASSLEGTGGSYTF.

The chain links TRBV4-3 to TRBJ1-2; no definite D call. Looked up from germline, CDR1 is LGHNA and CDR2 is YSLEER. V lost 0 bases to trimming and J lost 0 bases, with 11 bases between them. The CDR3 has 16 amino acids. CDR3 region: CASSQDSTITNYGYTF. In DNA, the CDR3 is TGCGCCAGCAGCCAAGATTCAACTATAACTAACTATGGCTACACCTTC.

V and J are TRBV19 and TRBJ2-1; D is unclear. Germline V gene lookup returns CDR1 LNHDA and CDR2 SQIVND (reference sequence). Trimming stripped 3 bases from V and 0 bases from J, with 9 bases between. The CDR3 has 15 residues. The CDR3, as DNA: TGTGCCAGTAGTATGAACCCAAGCTCCTACAATGAGCAGTTCTTC. As protein: CASSMNPSSYNEQFF.

The chain carries TRBV7-9 and TRBJ2-1; D uncertain. In germline, CDR1 is SEHNR, CDR2 FQNEAQ (reference sequence). V was pared by 5 bases and J by 6 bases, with 14 bases between. This CDR3 region has 14 residues. The CDR3 protein is CASSPRVGFNEQFF. DNA for the CDR3: TGTGCCAGCAGCCCCCGTGTAGGGTTCAATGAGCAGTTCTTC.

The rearrangement uses TRBV5-4 and TRBJ2-4; TRBD2 aligns across 8 bases. Losses at the gene ends were 0 bases for V and 13 bases for J; bases not matched to a gene: 9. Germline loops: CDR1 SGHNT, CDR2 YYREEE (reference sequence). The length of the CDR3 is 14 residues. The CDR3 DNA reads as TGTGCCAGCAGCTTGGTTGCGGGGGGTGGTGAGCAGTACTTC. This sequence encodes CASSLVAGGGEQYF. The complete variable domain, with remaining parts taken from reference TRBV5-4 and TRBJ2-4, reads ETGVTQSPTHLIKTRGQQVTLRCSSQSGHNTVSWYQQALGQGPQFIFQYYREEENGRGNFPPRFSGLQFPNYSSELNVNALELDDSALYLCASSLVAGGGEQYFGAGTRLSVL.

The rearrangement links TRBV6-6 to TRBJ1-4, with D perhaps matching TRBD1 (6 bases). The CDR3 length is 17 residues. Germline V CDR1 and CDR2: MNHNY, SVGAGI (reference sequence). V shed 1 base and J shed 2 bases, with 14 bases lying between them. DNA for the CDR3: TGTGCCAGCAGTTACTGGCCCGCGGGGGCGACTAATGAAAAACTGTTTTTT. Amino acids: CASSYWPAGATNEKLFF.

In DNA, the CDR3 is TGCGCCAGCAGCCAAGGCGACAGAGAGCAGTACTTC. Protein sequence: CASSQGDREQYF. The V and J genes are TRBV4-3 and TRBJ2-7, with a weak D call TRBD1 (5 bases). This CDR3 region has 12 residues. V lost 1 base and J 7 bases, leaving 8 bases between the germline ends. Germline V gene data show CDR1 as LGHNA and CDR2 as YSLEER.

The gene calls are TRBV7-8 and TRBJ2-3, with a possible D match to TRBD1 (8 bases). Germline values: CDR1 SGHVS, CDR2 FQNEAQ. Trimming stripped 5 bases from V and 3 bases from J, with 24 bases between. This CDR3 comprises 18 residues. Here the CDR3 reads CASSPRSTTGGGTDTQYF. In DNA, the CDR3 is TGTGCCAGCAGCCCCCGCAGCACAACAGGGGGGGGGACAGATACGCAGTATTTT. Together with reference TRBV7-8 and TRBJ2-3, the CDR3 gives the full variable domain: GAGVSQSPRYKVAKRGQDVALRCDPISGHVSLFWYQQALGQGPEFLTYFQNEAQLDKSGLPSDRFFAERPEGSVSTLKIQRTQQEDSAVYLCASSPRSTTGGGTDTQYFGPGTRLTVL.

The chain employs TRBV18 and TRBJ2-1, with TRBD2 matching over 8 bases. Germline lookup yields CDR1 KGHSH and CDR2 LQKENI. This CDR3 is 13 amino acids long. Trimming removed 10 bases from V and 2 bases from J; junction bases left unmatched: 4. The chain's CDR3 is CATGGGTYNEQFF. The CDR3 DNA sequence: TGTGCCACCGGGGGGGGCACCTACAATGAGCAGTTCTTC.

This chain uses TRBV28 with TRBJ2-7; TRBD1 matches 8 bases. The germline CDR1 and CDR2 sequences are MDHEN and SYDVKM. The CDR3 consists of 16 residues. V lost 6 bases and J lost 3; bases outside the gene matches: 13. CDR3 nucleotides: TGTGCCAGCAGGCTTTTTAGGGGGACAGGCTTCTACGAGCAGTACTTC. Translated, it gives CASRLFRGTGFYEQYF.

The V call is TRBV29-1, the J call TRBJ2-3; possibly TRBD2 for D (5 bases). CDR3 length equals 14 residues. Trimming took 6 bases from V and 0 from J, leaving 13 bases between them. Germline V gene data show CDR1 as SQVTM and CDR2 as ANQGSEA. The CDR3 nucleotides read TGCAGCGTAGATCGGAGCGGTAGCACAGATACGCAGTATTTT. Protein product: CSVDRSGSTDTQYF.

This clonotype was seen a single time. This chain's CDR3 is CASSLGYRGTNEKLFF. In nucleotides, the CDR3 is TGTGCCAGCAGCTTGGGGTACAGGGGAACTAATGAAAAACTGTTTTTT. This chain links TRBV7-9 with TRBJ1-4; 7 positions agree with TRBD1. The V and J ends lost 3 bases and 1 base, in that order; junction bases with no gene match: 5. Germline lookup yields CDR1 SEHNR and CDR2 FQNEAQ (reference sequence). This CDR3 has 16 residues.

The V gene is TRBV7-9, the J gene TRBJ1-1; tentatively, D is TRBD1 (5 bases). V was shortened by 5 bases and J by 1 base, with 14 bases between the two germline ends. This CDR3 has 15 residues. Germline V gene sequence: CDR1 SEHNR, CDR2 FQNEAQ (reference sequence). This CDR3 reads CASSPPGTPNTEAFF. The CDR3 DNA is TGTGCCAGCAGCCCCCCCGGGACGCCGAACACTGAAGCTTTCTTT.

The chain carries TRBV5-1 and TRBJ2-7, with D possibly matching TRBD2 (6 bases). Trimming pared 7 bases from V and 1 base from J, leaving 21 bases between. The CDR3 covers 16 residues. CDR1 and CDR2 from the germline V gene are SGHRS and YFSETQ. The CDR3 is CASLGRPGAPSYEQYF. As DNA, the CDR3 is TGCGCCAGCCTCGGGAGACCCGGGGCTCCGTCCTACGAGCAGTACTTC. The whole variable domain, filled in from reference TRBV5-1 and TRBJ2-7, reads KAGVTQTPRYLIKTRGQQVTLSCSPISGHRSVSWYQQTPGQGLQFLFEYFSETQRNKGNFPGRFSGRQFSNSRSEMNVSTLELGDSALYLCASLGRPGAPSYEQYFGPGTRLTVT.